This TCR beta chain was observed in a study of T cell responses to AZD1222 COVID-19 vaccine. General study results and limits: An increase in Spike-specific TCR breadth and depth was observed after two AZD1222 doses. Most donors were white British, females outnumbered males, and clonal diversity was possibly underestimated. Spike was spanned by vaccine-associated CD4 TCRs, with dominance at 160-218 and 743-854. Unmutated variant regions are reportedly the target of nearly half of TCRs that are spike-specific.

V lost 1 base, J lost 0 bases, and 13 bases lay in between. Germline lookup yields CDR1 SGHDT and CDR2 YYEEEE. This CDR3 region has 17 residues. Turning to this clone: Its target is unknown.

Repertoires were generated with immunoSEQ multiplex PCR, while TCRdb's copy carries only in-frame clones and drops some. This sample has about 110,000 clones, with around 90% found just once. The receptor was isolated from an adult who received the AZD1222 COVID-19 vaccine. This specimen consisted of peripheral blood, obtained 28 days after the second AZD1222 dose. This sequence joins TRBV5-6 and TRBJ1-4, with unresolved D. For the CDR3, the DNA is TGTGCCAGCAGCTTGTCTCCGGGTTATGCAACTAATGAAAAACTGTTTTTT. Amino acid sequence: CASSLSPGYATNEKLFF.